One sample yielded the 4 T cell receptor beta chains listed below, sequenced in a study of T cell clusters in autoimmune cytopenias. TRB rearrangements were amplified by touch-down multiplex PCR with mixed TRB-A/B primers. No DNA is given; TCRdb re-called the multiplex PCR reads and lists each CDR3 protein once. The sample has about 15,000 distinct CDR3 sequences. TRB amplification used approximately 270 ng of peripheral blood genomic DNA. The same sample was also used in a study of T cell repertoires in aging, cancer and after chemotherapy.

Input material: peripheral blood. These receptors came from a human donor in good health.

CDR3 protein: CASSFGGRAGETQYF. The rearrangement joins TRBV12-3 or TRBV12-4 to TRBJ2-5; as DNA is missing, the TRBD2 call by TCRdb cannot be tested. The CDR3 totals 15 residues.

The chain uses TRBV15 and TRBJ2-1; TCRdb's D call of TRBD2 is untestable without DNA. This CDR3 has 15 amino acids. Per the germline V gene, CDR1 is LNHNV and CDR2 is YYDKDF (reference sequence). CDR3: CATSALAGTPNEQFF.

This clonotype ranks as medium-sized (0.01 to 0.1%) in terms of frequency. The chain carries TRBV29-1 and TRBJ1-2; no DNA is available, so the TRBD1 call from TCRdb remains unchecked. The CDR3 consists of 12 residues. CDR1 SQVTM and CDR2 ANQGSEA come from the germline V gene. The CDR3 region is CSVEQGALGYTF.

This chain joins TRBV12-3 or TRBV12-4 and TRBJ2-7; the TRBD2 assignment by TCRdb is unverifiable without DNA. CDR3 size: 16 residues. This CDR3 is CASSRTLAGGPIEQYF.